This TCR beta chain emerged from a study of Graves' ophthalmopathy and Graves' hyperthyroidism. General study results and limits: Thyroid clonotypes that were expanded above 0.001 frequency mostly also appeared in blood.

RNA transcripts yielded amplified TCR beta CDR3 regions. Second-round multiplex PCR came after first-round RT-PCR with HTBI primers. TCRdb itself ran the multiplex PCR reads through MiXCR, one entry per CDR3 protein. This sample has about 740,000 distinct CDR3 sequences, with about 44% found just once. The study enrolled ophthalmopathy donors with moderate-to-severe activity, CAS ≥3, NOSPECS ≥4 and duration under 3 months. As diagnostic evidence, clinical symptoms, serum thyroxine, TRAb, thyroid ultrasound and orbital computed tomography were relied upon. In the case of this clonotype: Its antigen is unknown.

Germline assignment: CDR1 SNHLY and CDR2 FYNNEI. The CDR3 has 14 residues. The trim removed 5 bases at V and 5 bases at J, leaving 6 bases unmatched. Source material: peripheral blood. This receptor was obtained from an adult man with Graves' ophthalmopathy. The gene calls are TRBV2 and TRBJ2-3, with 8 nucleotides matching TRBD2. DNA for the CDR3: TGTGCCAGCAGTATGCTTGCGGGGGGAGATACGCAGTATTTT. Translation gives CASSMLAGGDTQYF.